This T cell receptor beta chain appears in the sequencing data of a study of Tregs in tolerant kidney transplant recipients. Recipients received nonmyeloablative bone marrow transplants from related graft donors, with transient mixed chimerism. Unstimulated Tregs (CD4+CD25+CD127-) and CD4+CD25- non-Tregs were sorted from PBMCs. Notes on this clone: What it recognizes is unknown.

Regarding the study as a whole: No direct test of biological reproducibility was done here. Activated donor B cell expansion appeared to reveal the most relevant donor-specific TCRbeta repertoire. Donor-specific Treg expansion exceeded global Treg expansion in tolerant patients, suggesting antigen drive.

The CDR3 sequence is 14 residues long. Germline V CDR1 and CDR2: SNHLY, FYNNEI. The V and J ends lost 4 bases and 3 bases respectively, with 13 bases between them. Repertoires were generated with immunoSEQ multiplex PCR, while TCRdb's copy carries only in-frame clones and drops some. Found here are 75,000 to 100,000 clones, over 85% of them singletons; the top ten hold 1.6%. The genes are TRBV2 and TRBJ2-7, with D possibly TRBD1 on 5 matching bases. The receptor's source is a human patient who received a combined kidney and bone marrow transplant. The graft donor may account for some of the T cells. The sequencing here drew on CD4+ T cells from blood (PBMCs), taken 12 months after the transplant. As DNA, the CDR3 is TGTGCCAGCAGTGTTGGGCAGGGATACTACGAGCAGTACTTC. It yields the protein CASSVGQGYYEQYF.